This TCR beta chain was obtained from a study of T cell responses to AZD1222 COVID-19 vaccine. General study results and limits: Vaccine-associated CD4 TCRs ranged over spike, dominating at 160-218 and 743-854. The sample set comprised mostly white British donors with more females, and clonal diversity was possibly underestimated.

This clone has a handful of counts. Antigen specificity is unknown. Germline V gene lookup returns CDR1 KGHSH and CDR2 LQKENI. Unmatched junction bases numbered 8, after V lost 3 bases and J lost 6 bases. The CDR3 length is 16 residues. The protocol was immunoSEQ multiplex PCR, while the TCRdb copy is restricted to in-frame clones and leaves out a portion. The sample records about 150,000 clones, 65% to 90% being singletons. The receptor was derived from an adult who received the MenACWY meningococcal vaccine as a control. Sequenced material: peripheral blood, taken 28 days after the second dose of the MenACWY control vaccine. The chain has TRBV18 and TRBJ1-6, with 7 nucleotides matching TRBD1. CDR3 sequence reads: CASSPNTGASNSPLHF. The CDR3 bases are TGTGCCAGCTCACCTAACACAGGGGCAAGTAATTCACCCCTCCACTTT.